This is a list of T cell receptor beta chains from one sample in a study of blood T cell repertoires in COVID-19. This table comes from immunoSEQ multiplex PCR, and its TCRdb copy is limited to in-frame clones, with some not included. The table has about 27,000 clones, around 83% seen once. The sample consisted of peripheral blood. Receptor source: a man aged 65-85 years with active COVID-19. Both conserved end residues are part of each CDR3. Fields, in order: V gene, clone size, D gene, J gene, CDR3 protein, CDR3 DNA. The D gene is left open where the match is weak. Not every row has a clone size; where given, it reads once, few, many or a size class.

>TRBV30|.|.|TRBJ2-3
CAWSTRQRATDTQYF
TGTGCCTGGAGTACGAGACAGCGTGCCACAGATACGCAGTATTTT
>TRBV12-3/TRBV12-4|once|.|TRBJ1-1
CASSLQPNGKAFF
TGTGCCAGCAGCCTACAGCCTAACGGGAAAGCTTTCTTT
>TRBV4-1|few|TRBD1|TRBJ1-1
CASSQVGTGPLRAFF
TGCGCCAGCAGCCAAGTGGGGACAGGGCCGCTCCGAGCTTTCTTT
>TRBV7-9|.|.|TRBJ2-5
CASSQKPRVQETQYF
TGTGCCAGCAGCCAAAAGCCGAGGGTCCAAGAGACCCAGTACTTC
>TRBV28|.|.|TRBJ1-4
CASSLTLNEKLFF
TGTGCCAGCAGTTTAACTCTGAATGAAAAACTGTTTTTT
>TRBV5-6|.|.|TRBJ2-1
CASGRGRGAVYNEQFF
TGTGCCAGCGGACGCGGTCGTGGGGCTGTCTACAATGAGCAGTTCTTC
>TRBV6-5|.|.|TRBJ1-1
CASSYRVGITEAFF
TGTGCCAGCAGTTACCGGGTGGGTATCACTGAAGCTTTCTTT
>TRBV7-2|.|TRBD2|TRBJ2-1
CASSALGLAGSHEQFF
TGTGCCAGCAGCGCCTTGGGGCTAGCGGGATCTCATGAGCAGTTCTTC
>TRBV7-3|.|TRBD2|TRBJ2-3
CASTRTSILSDTQYF
TGTGCCAGCACCCGGACTAGCATACTATCAGATACGCAGTATTTT
>TRBV6-2/TRBV6-3|.|TRBD2|TRBJ2-1
CASSALTSGRYGSYNEQFF
TGTGCCAGCAGTGCTCTGACTAGCGGGAGATACGGGTCCTACAATGAGCAGTTCTTC
>TRBV15|.|TRBD1|TRBJ2-7
CATSRSRQGSEVQYF
TGTGCCACCAGCAGATCGCGACAGGGAAGCGAGGTGCAGTACTTC
>TRBV18|.|TRBD2|TRBJ2-3
CASSPTSATDTQYF
TGTGCCAGCTCCCCTACTAGCGCCACAGATACGCAGTATTTT
>TRBV5-1|.|.|TRBJ1-2
CASAAPWGTGYGYTF
TGCGCCAGCGCTGCCCCCTGGGGTACGGGGTATGGCTACACCTTC
>TRBV18|.|.|TRBJ1-1
CASSHYNPAGTEAFF
TGTGCCAGCTCTCATTACAACCCCGCGGGGACTGAAGCTTTCTTT
>TRBV28|.|TRBD2|TRBJ2-7
CASSLPGLAGREQYF
TGTGCCAGCAGTTTACCCGGACTAGCGGGCAGAGAGCAGTACTTC
>TRBV11-2|.|TRBD2|TRBJ2-2
CASSPSRGVATGELFF
TGTGCCAGCAGCCCTAGCCGGGGGGTGGCGACCGGGGAGCTGTTTTTT
>TRBV7-2|.|.|TRBJ1-2
CASSLGSSSYGYTF
TGTGCCAGCAGCTTAGGGTCCTCCAGCTATGGCTACACCTTC
>TRBV7-2|.|.|TRBJ2-4
CASSLVGFGAGIQYF
TGTGCCAGCAGCTTAGTGGGATTTGGGGCTGGCATTCAGTACTTC
>TRBV28|.|TRBD1|TRBJ1-1
CASTLDRVTTEAFF
TGTGCCAGCACCTTGGACAGGGTCACCACTGAAGCTTTCTTT
>TRBV2|few|.|TRBJ1-5
CASRADSVYQPQHF
TGTGCCAGCAGGGCGGACAGCGTTTATCAGCCCCAGCATTTT
>TRBV6-2/TRBV6-3|few|.|TRBJ1-5
CASSYEYQPQHF
TGTGCCAGCAGTTACGAGTATCAGCCCCAGCATTTT
>TRBV5-1|.|TRBD1|TRBJ2-3
CASSLASGQLTDTQYF
TGCGCCAGCAGCTTGGCTTCGGGACAGCTCACAGATACGCAGTATTTT
>TRBV29-1|.|.|TRBJ2-3
CSVGVSSLFADTQYF
TGCAGCGTCGGAGTGTCTAGCCTCTTCGCAGATACGCAGTATTTT
>TRBV2|.|TRBD1|TRBJ1-6
CAGEGGQGSRNSPLHF
TGTGCCGGAGAGGGGGGACAGGGGAGCCGCAATTCACCCCTCCACTTT
>TRBV10-1|.|TRBD2|TRBJ2-1
CASSEEGRGARYNEQFF
TGCGCCAGCAGTGAGGAAGGGCGGGGGGCGAGGTACAATGAGCAGTTCTTC
>TRBV6-6|.|.|TRBJ1-2
CASLAGNYGYTF
TGTGCCAGCTTGGCGGGGAACTATGGCTACACCTTC
>TRBV27|.|TRBD2|TRBJ2-3
CASSLFSTSGVSTDTQYF
TGTGCCAGCAGTTTATTCTCAACTAGCGGGGTTAGCACAGATACGCAGTATTTT
>TRBV10-1|.|.|TRBJ2-3
CASSDPQGSGTDTQYF
TGCGCCAGCAGTGACCCACAGGGCTCCGGGACAGATACGCAGTATTTT
>TRBV28|few|TRBD1|TRBJ2-7
CASRTPQGYEQYF
TGTGCCAGCCGGACACCACAGGGGTACGAGCAGTACTTC
>TRBV19|.|TRBD1|TRBJ2-7
CASSNGWDRPSEQYF
TGTGCCAGTAGTAACGGGTGGGACAGGCCTAGCGAGCAGTACTTC
>TRBV29-1|.|.|TRBJ1-1
CSVGQGLAGHEAFF
TGCAGCGTTGGGCAGGGACTAGCGGGCCATGAAGCTTTCTTT
>TRBV19|.|.|TRBJ1-5
CASKENLPAVPQHF
TGTGCCAGTAAGGAGAACCTCCCAGCAGTGCCCCAGCATTTT
>TRBV7-3|.|TRBD1|TRBJ2-3
CASSFGQGRDTQYF
TGTGCCAGCAGCTTCGGACAGGGGCGGGATACGCAGTATTTT